The clone carrying this TCR beta chain was observed a few times. The antigen is not known. The data were obtained in a study of T-cell reconstitution after alpha-beta-depleted transplantation in children. The germline V gene encodes CDR1 SGHRS and CDR2 YFSETQ. V shed 4 bases and J 2 bases; nucleotides not matched to a gene: 4. This CDR3 spans 14 amino acids. Unique molecular identifiers were incorporated into the prepared TCRbeta library. TCRdb used MiXCR to reprocess the PCR reads, holding one entry per CDR3 protein. The sample yields roughly 98,000 distinct CDR3 sequences, 15% to 18% seen once. Study-wide points: T cells produced anew were the main source of T-cell counts and diversity one year after transplant. At around two months after transplant, the alpha-beta T cells were reportedly derived from several hundred expanded clones that came from non-depleted graft cells. High day-60 TCRbeta diversity in some patients came from surviving recipient T cells and thymic progenitors.

The chain joins TRBV5-1 to TRBJ2-3, with 7 bases matching TRBD1. Material: PBMCs, mostly from graft donor cells, obtained 180 days after TCRalphabeta/CD19-depleted stem cell transplant. The sequence came from a male patient aged 2-10 years who had a stem cell transplant for acute lymphoblastic leukemia, so the T cells may come from the graft donor. The CDR3 is CASSQGQHTDTQYF. The CDR3 DNA reads as TGCGCCAGCAGCCAGGGACAGCACACAGATACGCAGTATTTT. The full variable domain, completed using reference TRBV5-1 and TRBJ2-3, is KAGVTQTPRYLIKTRGQQVTLSCSPISGHRSVSWYQQTPGQGLQFLFEYFSETQRNKGNFPGRFSGRQFSNSRSEMNVSTLELGDSALYLCASSQGQHTDTQYFGPGTRLTVL.